A single sample is the source of the 4 T cell receptor beta chains below, sequenced in a study of T cells expressing NK-cell markers. From the 5' RACE reads, TCRdb lists one entry per CDR3 protein and no DNA. The sample data list roughly 180,000 distinct CDR3 sequences. The source material was blood T cells: a sorted CD56 or NKG2C T cell subset, CD4+ or CD8+ T cells, or bulk PBMC T cells (not recorded which). These receptors originate from a man aged 18 to 70 in good health.

This chain links TRBV7-8 with TRBJ2-5; absent DNA, TCRdb's TRBD2 call cannot be checked. This CDR3 comprises 16 residues. The germline V gene encodes CDR1 SGHVS and CDR2 FQNEAQ. The CDR3 spells CASSPHSGITQETQYF.

The chain links TRBV18 to TRBJ2-1; TCRdb selects TRBD2, and the lack of DNA leaves this call unchecked. Germline assignment: CDR1 KGHSH and CDR2 LQKENI. The CDR3 runs 15 residues. CDR3: CASSPVLLADNEQFF. Based on the CDR3 plus reference TRBV18 and TRBJ2-1, the full variable domain is NAGVMQNPRHLVRRRGQEARLRCSPMKGHSHVYWYRQLPEEGLKFMVYLQKENIIDESGMPKERFSAEFPKEGPSILRIQQVVRGDSAAYFCASSPVLLADNEQFFGPGTRLTVL.

The CDR3 here is CASSGTGTSPLHF. The J gene is TRBJ1-6, the V gene TRBV6-2 or TRBV6-3; the TRBD1 assignment by TCRdb is unverifiable without DNA. From germline, CDR1 is MNHEY and CDR2 SVGEGT. The CDR3 runs to 13 residues.

The chain combines TRBV18 with TRBJ2-7; TCRdb picks TRBD2, but there is no DNA to check that call. CDR3 length equals 18 residues. The germline gives CDR1 KGHSH, CDR2 LQKENI. Here the CDR3 reads CASSPPGSGTSGTYEQYF.